The 14 T cell receptor beta chains below come from one sample, sequenced in a study of blood T cell repertoires in COVID-19. Some clones are missing from TCRdb's copy, which holds only in-frame ones; the method was immunoSEQ multiplex PCR. The sample carries approximately 70,000 clones, around 90% recorded once. What was sequenced was peripheral blood. All receptors come from a man aged 40-49 years with COVID-19, enrolled during active disease.

The V call is TRBV6-5, the J call TRBJ2-1; tentatively, D is TRBD2 (7 bases). The CDR3 covers 14 residues. V lost 8 bases, J lost 9 bases, and 20 bases lay in between. CDR1 is MNHEY, CDR2 SVGAGI, per germline. The CDR3, as DNA: TGTGCCAGCGTTCCGGGGGGCCAAGATGGTGAGCAGTTCTTC. Translated: CASVPGGQDGEQFF.

The chain couples TRBV6-6 to TRBJ2-7, with 8 bases lining up with TRBD1. This CDR3 spans 13 amino acids. V shed 2 bases and J 6 bases; nucleotides not matched to a gene: 3. CDR1 is MNHNY and CDR2 is SVGAGI in the germline V gene (reference sequence). The CDR3 nucleotides read TGTGCCAGCAGTTACGGACAGGGTGGCGAGCAGTACTTC. Translating it yields CASSYGQGGEQYF.

The V and J genes are TRBV5-1 and TRBJ1-1; 8 bases align to TRBD1. Germline CDR1 SGHRS, CDR2 YFSETQ. Trimming removed 1 base from V and 4 bases from J; junction bases left unmatched: 12. This CDR3 comprises 17 residues. The CDR3 loop reads CASSLFGTGPWSTEAFF. CDR3 bases: TGCGCCAGCAGCTTGTTTGGGACAGGCCCTTGGTCCACTGAAGCTTTCTTT.

V usage is TRBV2 and J usage is TRBJ1-5; possibly TRBD1 for D (5 bases). V lost 4 bases to trimming and J lost 0 bases, with 10 bases between them. The CDR3 has 15 residues. The germline V gene has CDR1 SNHLY and CDR2 FYNNEI. This chain's CDR3 is CASSVDSYSNQPQHF. CDR3 bases: TGTGCCAGCAGTGTTGACAGCTATAGCAATCAGCCCCAGCATTTT.

This clone was observed a few times. The chain joins TRBV5-1 to TRBJ2-3, with 9 bases identical to TRBD1. CDR1 and CDR2 (germline): SGHRS, YFSETQ. There are 15 residues in the CDR3. Germline trimming cut 4 bases from V and 0 bases from J; bases unmatched to any gene: 3. Written as DNA, the CDR3 is TGCGCCAGCAGCATACAGGGGGCTAGCACAGATACGCAGTATTTT. Translated, it gives CASSIQGASTDTQYF. Together with reference TRBV5-1 and TRBJ2-3, the CDR3 gives the full variable domain: KAGVTQTPRYLIKTRGQQVTLSCSPISGHRSVSWYQQTPGQGLQFLFEYFSETQRNKGNFPGRFSGRQFSNSRSEMNVSTLELGDSALYLCASSIQGASTDTQYFGPGTRLTVL.

This rearrangement joins TRBV25-1 to TRBJ2-7, with 10 nucleotides matching TRBD1. The length of the CDR3 is 15 residues. V lost 5 bases to trimming and J lost 6 bases; unmatched junction nucleotides: 10. Germline V gene lookup returns CDR1 MGHDK and CDR2 SYGVNS. The CDR3 loop is CASSTPGTGDSEQYF. As DNA, the CDR3 is TGTGCCAGCAGTACCCCCGGGACAGGGGACTCCGAGCAGTACTTC.

This CDR3 reads CASSPRDRVHEQFF. CDR3 sequence (DNA): TGTGCCAGCAGCCCCCGGGACAGGGTCCATGAGCAGTTCTTC. J is TRBJ2-1 and V is TRBV9; 9 bases are shared with TRBD1. The CDR3 loop spans 14 amino acids. The germline CDR1 and CDR2 sequences are SGDLS and YYNGEE. Trimming took 4 bases from V and 8 from J; bases not matched to a gene: 7.

The rearrangement joins TRBV4-1 to TRBJ2-5; tentative D call: TRBD1 (6 bases). CDR3 length: 16 residues. Germline CDR1 MGHRA, CDR2 YSYEKL. V gave up 0 bases and J gave up 2 bases, with 13 bases separating them. This CDR3 is CASSQERTGKQETQYF. DNA for the CDR3: TGCGCCAGCAGCCAAGAACGCACAGGGAAGCAAGAGACCCAGTACTTC.

The V and J genes are TRBV28 and TRBJ1-3; D not certain. CDR1 is MDHEN and CDR2 is SYDVKM in the germline V gene. V was trimmed by 6 bases and J by 2 bases, leaving 8 bases between them. The CDR3 extends over 13 amino acids. CDR3 amino acids: CASRTGTGNTIYF. CDR3 coding DNA: TGTGCCAGCAGGACGGGAACTGGAAACACCATATATTTT.

The chain combines TRBV4-1 with TRBJ2-5; 9 bases map to TRBD2. With V trimmed by 1 base and J by 1 base, 7 bases remained unmatched. This CDR3 contains 17 residues. Looked up from germline, CDR1 is MGHRA and CDR2 is YSYEKL. CDR3 sequence (DNA): TGCGCCAGCAGCCAAGGGCCCCTAGCGGGGAGCCAAGAGACCCAGTACTTC. Amino acid sequence: CASSQGPLAGSQETQYF.

This chain connects TRBV6-5 to TRBJ2-5; maybe TRBD2 (6 bases). V lost 7 bases, J lost 4 bases, and 13 bases lay in between. Germline values: CDR1 MNHEY, CDR2 SVGAGI. The CDR3 totals 13 residues. CDR3 residues: CASTRGPPETQYF. CDR3 bases: TGTGCCAGCACGCGGGGACCACCAGAGACCCAGTACTTC.

This clone was recorded a few times. The rearrangement links TRBV3-1 (or the pseudogene TRBV3-2) to TRBJ1-1; D not resolved. V dropped 0 bases and J dropped 0 bases, with 14 bases sitting between them. CDR3 length equals 17 residues. Per the germline V gene, CDR1 is LGHDT and CDR2 is YNNKEL (reference sequence). In DNA, the CDR3 is TGTGCCAGCAGCCAAGAGACGGGGTACATGATGAACACTGAAGCTTTCTTT. Translated, it gives CASSQETGYMMNTEAFF.

This chain uses TRBV7-9 with TRBJ2-1, with 7 bases matching TRBD2. Germline lookup yields CDR1 SEHNR and CDR2 FQNEAQ (reference sequence). The CDR3 extends over 15 amino acids. Trimming at V came to 5 bases and at J to 0 bases, leaving 4 bases not matched to a gene. The CDR3 sequence: CASSRAGSSYNEQFF. DNA for the CDR3: TGTGCCAGCAGCCGAGCGGGGAGCTCCTACAATGAGCAGTTCTTC.

The genes are TRBV2 and TRBJ1-5; TRBD1 matches 7 bases. The germline V gene encodes CDR1 SNHLY and CDR2 FYNNEI. This CDR3 is 12 amino acids long. Trimming took 3 bases from V and 11 from J; bases not matched to a gene: 4. In DNA, the CDR3 is TGTGCCAGCAGTGACAGGGGGAAGGCCCAGCATTTT. Translating it yields CASSDRGKAQHF.